The T cell receptor (beta chain) under discussion was sequenced for a study of blood T cells in healthy people across ages. This clonotype occurred a few times. The second PCR ran about 6 to 12 cycles with a sample-barcoded 5' primer and J-beta primers. Each cDNA molecule was tagged by a template-switch adaptor with 12 random nucleotides. TCRdb reprocessed the 5' RACE reads with MiXCR, giving one entry per CDR3 protein. The table shows approximately 780,000 distinct CDR3 sequences, with more than 25% occurring only once. Per sample, a minimum of 6.5 million PBMCs were isolated. V lost 1 base to trimming and J lost 7 bases, with 11 bases between them. The germline CDR1 and CDR2 sequences are SEHNR and FQNEAQ (reference sequence). CDR3 length equals 14 residues. In addition, the sample was reused for a study of T cells of mothers and their children. That study adds: Over 8 million TCR beta CDR3 reads were obtained from each mother, and 2.5 million to 3.5 million from each child.

The clonotype originates from a boy aged 5-17 years in good health. The chain recombines TRBV7-9 with TRBJ2-1; the D is unclear. Input material: blood. The CDR3 DNA reads as TGTGCCAGCAGCTTAGTCCTGGTTGTGAATGAGCAGTTCTTC. As protein: CASSLVLVVNEQFF.